This TCR beta chain comes out of a study of PD-1 blockade in classical Hodgkin lymphoma. Study information: Patients received nivolumab 3 mg/kg intravenously every 2 weeks. Findings of the study overall: Reported findings placed baseline TCR diversity lower in newly diagnosed patients (compared with healthy donors).

Assay: immunoSEQ multiplex PCR; the TCRdb copy retains only in-frame clones and omits some. The data show roughly 46,000 clones, around 76% seen once. From germline, CDR1 is MNHNS and CDR2 SASEGT. CDR3 length equals 12 residues. The V gene lost 5 bases and the J gene lost 7 bases, with 12 bases spanning the gap. As for this clone: Its target is not known.

As to time point: cycle 4 day 1 (C4D1), after more than five weeks of nivolumab. Each patient relapsed following autologous stem cell transplantation, and prior brentuximab vedotin exposure differed. This chain uses TRBV6-1 with TRBJ2-7; a possible D gene is TRBD1 (6 bases). The source is a human donor with classical Hodgkin lymphoma. This specimen was peripheral blood mononuclear cells (PBMCs), taken before the fourth cycle of nivolumab. The CDR3 loop reads CASSIIRGEQYF. The CDR3 DNA reads as TGTGCCAGCAGTATTATTAGGGGGGAGCAGTACTTC.